These 19 T cell receptor beta chains came from one sample sequenced in a study of blood T cell repertoires in COVID-19. Repertoires were generated with immunoSEQ multiplex PCR, while TCRdb's copy carries only in-frame clones and drops some. The top ten clones hold 39% of a sample with approximately 41,000 clones, around 81% of them seen once. Material for sequencing was peripheral blood. All receptors derive from a man aged 40-50 years with active or convalescent COVID-19.

V and J are TRBV29-1 and TRBJ1-4; no definite D call. Per the germline V gene, CDR1 is SQVTM and CDR2 is ANQGSEA. The CDR3 is 15 amino acids. V lost 4 bases, J lost 3 bases, and 15 bases lay in between. The CDR3 bases are TGCAGCGTTGCATCCATGGGGAGGGCTAATGAAAAACTGTTTTTT. Translated, it gives CSVASMGRANEKLFF.

The chain couples TRBV6-6 to TRBJ1-2; D is undetermined. The CDR3 is made up of 12 amino acids. Germline loops: CDR1 MNHNY, CDR2 SVGAGI (reference sequence). Between the trimmed V and J ends, which lost 7 bases and 7 bases, there was a span of 13 bases. The CDR3 reads CASMRAGSGYTF. The CDR3 nucleotides read TGTGCCAGCATGAGGGCGGGGTCTGGCTACACCTTC.

The chain uses TRBV11-2 and TRBJ1-6; D is uncertain. This CDR3 has 15 residues. Per germline, CDR1 SGHAT and CDR2 FQNNGV. V lost 1 base to trimming and J lost 10 bases, with 14 bases between them. In DNA form, the CDR3 reads TGTGCCAGCAGCTTAGGGGCAGGTCTAAGATCACCCCTCCACTTT. Its protein product is CASSLGAGLRSPLHF.

The CDR3 reads CASSFWDRVGYTF. CDR3 nucleotide sequence: TGTGCCAGCAGCTTTTGGGACAGGGTTGGCTACACCTTC. This chain links TRBV5-6 with TRBJ1-2, with 9 positions matching TRBD1. Germline assignment: CDR1 SGHDT and CDR2 YYEEEE. V lost 2 bases, J lost 7 bases, and 3 bases stayed unmatched. This CDR3 is 13 amino acids long.

This clone was counted a few times. This chain connects TRBV10-1 to TRBJ1-4; 7 positions match TRBD1. The V segment lost 2 bases and the J segment 5 bases; nucleotides outside the gene matches: 5. From germline, CDR1 is WNHNN and CDR2 SYGVQD (reference sequence). The CDR3 runs 15 residues. The CDR3 nucleotides read TGCGCCAGCAGTGAGGAGACAGGGCCGAATGAAAAACTGTTTTTT. Its translation is CASSEETGPNEKLFF.

The chain uses TRBV2 and TRBJ2-5; 8 bases agree with TRBD1. The CDR3 is 13 residues long. Germline trimming cut 5 bases from V and 4 bases from J; bases unmatched to any gene: 3. CDR1 is SNHLY, CDR2 FYNNEI, per germline. The CDR3 DNA sequence: TGTGCCAGCAGTTTTACAGGGGGAGAGACCCAGTACTTC. It translates to CASSFTGGETQYF. The whole variable domain, remainder taken from reference TRBV2 and TRBJ2-5, is EPEVTQTPSHQVTQMGQEVILRCVPISNHLYFYWYRQILGQKVEFLVSFYNNEISEKSEIFDDQFSVERPDGSNFTLKIRSTKLEDSAMYFCASSFTGGETQYFGPGTRLLVL.

This rearrangement joins TRBV7-2 to TRBJ2-7; 9 bases agree with TRBD1. This CDR3 is 15 amino acids long. Trimming took 3 bases from V and 6 from J; bases not matched to a gene: 9. Per germline, CDR1 SGHTA and CDR2 FQGNSA. CDR3 nucleotide sequence: TGTGCCAGCAGCTTTTCCGGACAGGGGTTCGGCGAGCAGTACTTC. Translation: CASSFSGQGFGEQYF. The full variable domain, in which reference TRBV7-2 and TRBJ2-7 provide the parts outside the CDR3, is GAGVSQSPSNKVTEKGKDVELRCDPISGHTALYWYRQSLGQGLEFLIYFQGNSAPDKSGLPSDRFSAERTGGSVSTLTIQRTQQEDSAVYLCASSFSGQGFGEQYFGPGTRLTVT.

The count of this clone is one. J is TRBJ2-2 and V is TRBV6-5, with 9 bases fitting TRBD1. This CDR3 has 12 amino acids. Germline V gives CDR1 MNHEY, CDR2 SVGAGI. The CDR3 is CGTGVNTGELFF. The CDR3 DNA sequence: TGTGGGACAGGGGTCAACACCGGGGAGCTGTTTTTT.

The chain has TRBV28 and TRBJ2-1, with 7 bases that match TRBD2. Germline CDR1 MDHEN, CDR2 SYDVKM. The CDR3 sequence is 15 residues long. V was pared by 3 bases and J by 6 bases, with 8 bases of the junction left unmatched. The CDR3 region is CASSFRGRALNEQFF. CDR3 nucleotide sequence: TGTGCCAGCAGTTTTCGAGGGAGGGCCCTCAATGAGCAGTTCTTC.

Points on this clone: This specimen includes other DNA sequences encoding the same CDR3. This chain uses TRBV19 with TRBJ2-5, with unresolved D. The CDR3 has 13 residues. V was cut by 6 bases and J by 1 base, with 9 bases left in between. Germline V gene sequence: CDR1 LNHDA, CDR2 SQIVND (reference sequence). CDR3 protein: CASSPGPQETQYF. The CDR3 region has the DNA TGTGCCAGTAGCCCTGGCCCCCAAGAGACCCAGTACTTC.

This clone showed up just a few times. The gene calls are TRBV5-1 and TRBJ2-5; tentatively, D is TRBD1 (5 bases). From germline, CDR1 is SGHRS and CDR2 YFSETQ. V was pared by 4 bases and J by 2 bases, with 12 bases between. The CDR3 covers 14 residues. The CDR3 loop reads CASSLGQEQETQYF. The DNA of the CDR3 is TGCGCCAGCAGCCTAGGACAAGAACAAGAGACCCAGTACTTC. The full variable domain, completed using reference TRBV5-1 and TRBJ2-5, is KAGVTQTPRYLIKTRGQQVTLSCSPISGHRSVSWYQQTPGQGLQFLFEYFSETQRNKGNFPGRFSGRQFSNSRSEMNVSTLELGDSALYLCASSLGQEQETQYFGPGTRLLVL.

The chain recombines TRBV27 with TRBJ2-2; 9 bases agree with TRBD1. Looked up from germline, CDR1 is MNHEY and CDR2 is SMNVEV (reference sequence). The CDR3 is 15 amino acids. J gave up 4 bases and V 6 bases, and 6 bases lay outside the gene matches. DNA for the CDR3: TGTGCCAGCAGCTTACAGGGGGCGGGCACCGGGGAGCTGTTTTTT. Protein: CASSLQGAGTGELFF.

The genes are TRBV6-5 and TRBJ1-1, with a tentative D call TRBD1 (6 bases). The CDR3 has 14 amino acids. The germline gives CDR1 MNHEY, CDR2 SVGAGI. V was cut by 0 bases and J by 10 bases, with 15 bases left in between. The CDR3 coding sequence is TGTGCCAGCAGTTACTCAAACTACAGGGATACAGCTTTCTTT. Translation gives CASSYSNYRDTAFF.

The chain combines TRBV3-1 (or the pseudogene TRBV3-2) with TRBJ2-7; 11 bases map to TRBD2. This CDR3 has 14 amino acids. The V and J ends lost 4 bases and 1 base, in that order; junction bases with no gene match: 0. In germline, CDR1 is LGHDT, CDR2 YNNKEL (reference sequence). The CDR3 spells CASSRTSGSYEQYF. CDR3 in DNA: TGTGCCAGCAGCCGGACTAGCGGGTCCTACGAGCAGTACTTC.

The rearrangement links TRBV5-5 to TRBJ2-1; TRBD2 agrees at 12 bases. The CDR3 loop spans 14 amino acids. Germline trimming cut 2 bases from V and 9 bases from J; bases unmatched to any gene: 3. Germline-derived CDR1 and CDR2 are SGHKS and YYEKEE (reference sequence). The CDR3 DNA sequence: TGTGCCAGCAGCTTCTCGACTAGCGGGGGTGAGCAGTTCTTC. Residues: CASSFSTSGGEQFF.

The chain recombines TRBV27 with TRBJ2-7, with 8 bases that match TRBD1. This CDR3 is 13 amino acids long. Trimming took 4 bases from V and 5 from J; bases not matched to a gene: 4. Germline CDR1 and CDR2: MNHEY and SMNVEV (reference sequence). In DNA, the CDR3 is TGTGCCAGCAGTTGGACAGGGCGTCACGAGCAGTACTTC. It is translated as CASSWTGRHEQYF.

The sample holds a few counts of this clone. The rearrangement joins TRBV7-9 to TRBJ1-2; 10 bases fit TRBD1. V shed 6 bases, J shed 6 bases, and the junction held 7 bases outside the gene matches. CDR3 length: 14 amino acids. CDR1 and CDR2 from the germline V gene are SEHNR and FQNEAQ (reference sequence). This CDR3 is CASSRGQGLHGYTF. The CDR3 nucleotides are TGTGCCAGCAGTCGGGGACAGGGGTTACATGGCTACACCTTC. The whole variable domain, filled in from reference TRBV7-9 and TRBJ1-2, reads DTGVSQNPRHKITKRGQNVTFRCDPISEHNRLYWYRQTLGQGPEFLTYFQNEAQLEKSRLLSDRFSAERPKGSFSTLEIQRTEQGDSAMYLCASSRGQGLHGYTFGSGTRLTVV.

This chain links TRBV6-5 with TRBJ2-4, with a weak D call TRBD1 (5 bases). The CDR3 has 15 amino acids. The ends were cut back, 0 bases at V and 1 base at J, with 7 bases in the middle. Germline values: CDR1 MNHEY, CDR2 SVGAGI. The CDR3 here is CASSYSAGAKNIQYF. The CDR3 DNA follows: TGTGCCAGCAGTTACTCGGCAGGGGCCAAAAACATTCAGTACTTC.

This chain uses TRBV7-8 with TRBJ2-7; TRBD2 agrees at 14 bases. Looked up from germline, CDR1 is SGHVS and CDR2 is FQNEAQ. The CDR3 totals 13 residues. J gave up 3 bases and V 8 bases, and 0 bases lay outside the gene matches. This CDR3 reads CASGLAGGYEQYF. CDR3 nucleotide sequence: TGTGCCAGCGGACTAGCGGGGGGCTACGAGCAGTACTTC.